The 19 T cell receptor beta chains below all came from one sample that was sequenced in a study of T cells in Graves' hyperthyroidism and ophthalmopathy (dated by TCRdb to about 2019). The library was generated by multiplex PCR. These reads were obtained on an Illumina HiSeq 2000. Amplification of TCR beta CDR3 regions was carried out from RNA transcripts. The TCR CDR3 was subjected to a first round of RT-PCR using the HTBI primer set and the Qiagen OneStep RT-PCR kit. The public reads were reprocessed in TCRdb via fastp at Q25 and MiXCR, keeping in-frame beta chains. Records with the same CDR3 protein are collapsed into one entry carrying the most frequent genes and DNA. Recorded for this sample are roughly 300,000 distinct CDR3 sequences; 15% to 20% of them occurred a single time. The ten biggest clones cover less than 65% of the sample. Input material: blood. These receptors were taken from a woman between 50 and 59 years old with Graves' hyperthyroidism.

A note on this clonotype: Since a much larger clone is just one base distant, this may be a read error. The CDR3 DNA reads as TGTGCCAGCTCACCACCGGACAGGGCCTACAATGAGCAGTACTTC. It specifies CASSPPDRAYNEQYF. The chain couples TRBV18 to TRBJ2-1, with 8 bases aligning to TRBD1. Matching the DNA end better, TRBJ2-7 makes the J call doubtful. Germline V lookup: CDR1 KGHSH, CDR2 LQKENI. This CDR3 is 15 amino acids long.

V is TRBV27 and J is TRBJ2-2; D unclear. Germline CDR1 and CDR2: MNHEY and SMNVEV (reference sequence). Trimming shortened V by 2 bases and J by 3 bases, and 19 bases separated the two germline ends. CDR3 length: 18 amino acids. The DNA of the CDR3 is TGTGCCAGCAGTTTACGGCCCCCAGCTGGGATCCACACCGGGGAGCTGTTTTTT. It yields the protein CASSLRPPAGIHTGELFF.

This rearrangement joins TRBV28 to TRBJ2-7; the D gene is possibly TRBD1 (5 bases). This CDR3 spans 14 amino acids. Per the germline V gene, CDR1 is MDHEN and CDR2 is SYDVKM. The V and J ends lost 1 base and 0 bases respectively, with 7 bases between them. The CDR3 DNA reads TGTGCCAGCAGTTTATCAGGGTACTCCTACGAGCAGTACTTC. It codes for CASSLSGYSYEQYF. Filled out from reference TRBV28 and TRBJ2-7, the complete variable domain reads DVKVTQSSRYLVKRTGEKVFLECVQDMDHENMFWYRQDPGLGLRLIYFSYDVKMKEKGDIPEGYSVSREKKERFSLILESASTNQTSMYLCASSLSGYSYEQYFGPGTRLTVT.

This clonotype was seen a handful of times. CDR3 loop: CAFKRVPGWEQYF. As DNA, the CDR3 is TGTGCCTTTAAACGGGTTCCTGGATGGGAGCAGTACTTC. The chain couples TRBV30 to TRBJ2-7; D uncertain. Germline V gene lookup returns CDR1 GTSNPN and CDR2 SVGIG (reference sequence). CDR3 length: 13 residues. The V end was cut by 7 bases, the J end by 7 bases, with 20 bases between.

This chain joins TRBV15 and TRBJ1-1; no clear D. CDR1 and CDR2 (germline): LNHNV, YYDKDF (reference sequence). The length of the CDR3 is 14 residues. Trimming shortened V by 5 bases and J by 1 base, and 11 bases separated the two germline ends. CDR3 amino acids: CATSPRGGNTEAFF. Here the CDR3 DNA reads TGTGCCACCAGCCCTCGGGGAGGGAACACTGAAGCTTTCTTT.

The chain has TRBV20-1 and TRBJ1-5, with 9 bases that match TRBD1. The CDR3 is made up of 15 amino acids. CDR1 and CDR2 (germline): DFQATT, SNEGSKA (reference sequence). Trimming at V came to 0 bases and at J to 7 bases, leaving 7 bases not matched to a gene. CDR3 DNA sequence: TGCAGTGCTAGAGACATGGACAGGGGAGGGCAGCCCCAGCATTTT. It codes for CSARDMDRGGQPQHF.

The rearrangement joins TRBV19 to TRBJ2-1; D perhaps matches TRBD2 (5 bases). Looked up from germline, CDR1 is LNHDA and CDR2 is SQIVND (reference sequence). V was clipped by 3 bases and J by 5 bases, with 23 bases between them. CDR3 length: 18 amino acids. The CDR3: CASSINAPVMGANNEQFF. The CDR3, as DNA: TGTGCCAGTAGTATTAACGCCCCCGTAATGGGAGCGAACAATGAGCAGTTCTTC.

This clonotype was observed a few times. The CDR3 loop is CASSYFIGRGNTEAFF. CDR3 coding DNA: TGTGCCAGCAGTTACTTCATCGGCAGGGGAAACACTGAAGCTTTCTTT. The chain employs TRBV6-5 and TRBJ1-1, with D perhaps matching TRBD1 (6 bases). Trimming took 1 base from V and 2 from J, leaving 14 bases between them. CDR1 and CDR2 from the germline V gene are MNHEY and SVGAGI. The CDR3 is 16 amino acids.

The chain is built from TRBV7-8 and TRBJ2-2, with 7 bases identical to TRBD1. V lost 5 bases to trimming and J lost 6 bases; unmatched junction nucleotides: 9. This CDR3 contains 15 residues. CDR1 is SGHVS, CDR2 FQNEAQ, per germline. The CDR3, as DNA: TGTGCCAGCAGCCGATTTAGCACAGGGGCCGGGGAGCTGTTTTTT. As protein: CASSRFSTGAGELFF.

Many counts were recorded for this clonotype. This sequence joins TRBV20-1 and TRBJ1-6; 7 bases agree with TRBD1. V lost 6 bases, J lost 10 bases, and 12 bases stayed unmatched. Germline loops: CDR1 DFQATT, CDR2 SNEGSKA (reference sequence). The CDR3 spans 14 residues. The CDR3 is CSARGQAVASPLHF. The CDR3 nucleotides read TGCAGTGCGCGAGGACAGGCGGTAGCGTCACCCCTCCACTTT.

This clonotype was observed at least ten times. The rearrangement uses TRBV12-3 or TRBV12-4 and TRBJ2-1, with a possible D match to TRBD1 (6 bases). The CDR3 has 15 residues. The germline V and J ends were trimmed by 4 bases and 7 bases, with 17 bases remaining between them. The chain's CDR3 is CASSWRQASGNEQFF. The DNA of the CDR3 is TGTGCCAGCAGTTGGCGACAGGCCTCGGGGAATGAGCAGTTCTTC.

The V call is TRBV7-8, the J call TRBJ2-2; D perhaps matches TRBD2 (6 bases). The germline V and J ends were trimmed by 3 bases and 4 bases, with 9 bases remaining between them. CDR1 SGHVS and CDR2 FQNEAQ come from the germline V gene. The CDR3 has 14 residues. CDR3 sequence reads: CASSLGGFTGELFF. CDR3 in DNA: TGTGCCAGCAGCTTGGGGGGATTCACCGGGGAGCTGTTTTTT.

This chain connects TRBV5-1 to TRBJ2-3; D might be TRBD2 (6 bases). This CDR3 has 15 amino acids. Trimming removed 5 bases from V and 2 bases from J, with 15 bases in between. Germline CDR1 SGHRS, CDR2 YFSETQ. For the CDR3, the DNA is TGCGCCAGCAGTCCGGGGGTAGGACCCACAGATACGCAGTATTTT. Translated: CASSPGVGPTDTQYF.

The chain couples TRBV7-2 to TRBJ1-4, with 7 bases that match TRBD1. Germline V gives CDR1 SGHTA, CDR2 FQGNSA. The trim removed 2 bases at V and 7 bases at J, leaving 4 bases unmatched. The CDR3 sequence is 14 residues long. The CDR3 sequence: CASSLLGGGEKLFF. DNA for the CDR3: TGTGCCAGCAGCTTATTAGGGGGCGGTGAAAAACTGTTTTTT.

The chain joins TRBV7-3 to TRBJ2-1; tentative D call: TRBD2 (5 bases). CDR1 SGHTA and CDR2 FQGTGA come from the germline V gene. CDR3 size: 12 residues. Trimming shortened V by 3 bases and J by 9 bases, and 9 bases separated the two germline ends. CDR3 protein: CASSFGEGEQFF. CDR3 in DNA: TGTGCCAGCAGCTTTGGTGAGGGTGAGCAGTTCTTC.

This clonotype occurred a few times. V is TRBV6-1 and J is TRBJ2-2, with 7 bases identical to TRBD2. The CDR3 consists of 16 residues. Germline V gene data show CDR1 as MNHNS and CDR2 as SASEGT. Trimming cost V 5 bases and J 4 bases; bases outside gene matches: 10. This chain's CDR3 is CASSPPQRGLTGELFF. The CDR3 coding sequence is TGTGCCAGCAGTCCCCCCCAGCGGGGACTCACCGGGGAGCTGTTTTTT.

A few counts support this clonotype. The rearrangement uses TRBV12-3 or TRBV12-4 and TRBJ1-5; no clear D. The V end lost 7 bases, the J end lost 0 bases, and 10 bases lay between the germline ends. The CDR3 extends over 14 amino acids. The CDR3 loop reads CASTSSDSNQPQHF. The CDR3, as DNA: TGTGCCAGCACATCGTCGGATAGCAATCAGCCCCAGCATTTT.

There are a few counts of this clonotype. The CDR3 loop reads CASSPGIPGYGYTF. DNA of the CDR3: TGTGCCAGCAGCCCAGGGATCCCAGGCTATGGCTACACCTTC. The V gene is TRBV7-8, the J gene TRBJ1-2; tentative D call: TRBD1 (5 bases). CDR1 SGHVS and CDR2 FQNEAQ come from the germline V gene. The length of the CDR3 is 14 residues. V lost 5 bases and J lost 4, with 14 bases in between.

The sample holds many counts of this clonotype. The V and J genes are TRBV18 and TRBJ1-5; D call uncertain. Germline loops: CDR1 KGHSH, CDR2 LQKENI. The CDR3 covers 14 residues. V lost 3 bases, J lost 2 bases, and 8 bases lay in between. This chain's CDR3 is CASSPGLGNQPQHF. The CDR3 DNA is TGTGCCAGCTCACCCGGGCTCGGCAATCAGCCCCAGCATTTT.